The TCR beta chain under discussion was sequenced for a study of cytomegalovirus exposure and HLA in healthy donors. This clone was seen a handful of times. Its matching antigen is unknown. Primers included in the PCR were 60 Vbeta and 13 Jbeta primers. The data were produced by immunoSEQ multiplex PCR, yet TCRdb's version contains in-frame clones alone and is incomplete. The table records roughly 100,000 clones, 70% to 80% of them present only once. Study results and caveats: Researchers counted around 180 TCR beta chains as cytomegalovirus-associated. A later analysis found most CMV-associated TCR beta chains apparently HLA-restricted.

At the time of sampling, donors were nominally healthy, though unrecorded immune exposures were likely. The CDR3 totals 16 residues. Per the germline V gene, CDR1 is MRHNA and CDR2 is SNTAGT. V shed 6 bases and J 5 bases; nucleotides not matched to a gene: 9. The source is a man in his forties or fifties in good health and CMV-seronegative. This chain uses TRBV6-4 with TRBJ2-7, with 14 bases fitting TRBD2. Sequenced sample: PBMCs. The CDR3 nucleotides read TGTGCCAGCAGGGCGGGACTAGCGGGAGCTGGGGACGAGCAGTACTTC. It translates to CASRAGLAGAGDEQYF.